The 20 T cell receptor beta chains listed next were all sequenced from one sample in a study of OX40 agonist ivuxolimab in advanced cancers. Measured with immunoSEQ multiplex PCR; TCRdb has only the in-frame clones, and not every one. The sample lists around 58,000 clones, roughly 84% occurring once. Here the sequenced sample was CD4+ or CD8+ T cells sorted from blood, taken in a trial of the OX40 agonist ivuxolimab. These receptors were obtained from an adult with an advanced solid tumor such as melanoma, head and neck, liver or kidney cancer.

The CDR3 sequence is CASSQYGTGSLSGWPQHF. The CDR3 nucleotides read TGCGCCAGCAGTCAATATGGGACAGGGTCCCTGAGTGGCTGGCCCCAGCATTTT. The gene calls are TRBV23-1 and TRBJ1-5; 9 bases are shared with TRBD1. TRBV23-1 is designated an ORF whose function remains uncertain. Trimming at V came to 1 base and at J to 9 bases, leaving 16 bases not matched to a gene. The CDR3 contains 18 residues.

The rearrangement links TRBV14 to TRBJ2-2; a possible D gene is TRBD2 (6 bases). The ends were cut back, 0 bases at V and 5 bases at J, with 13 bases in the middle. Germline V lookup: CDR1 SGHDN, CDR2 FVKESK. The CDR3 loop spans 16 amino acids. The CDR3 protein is CASSQDQGRRTGELFF. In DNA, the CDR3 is TGTGCCAGCAGCCAAGATCAAGGGAGGAGGACCGGGGAGCTGTTTTTT.

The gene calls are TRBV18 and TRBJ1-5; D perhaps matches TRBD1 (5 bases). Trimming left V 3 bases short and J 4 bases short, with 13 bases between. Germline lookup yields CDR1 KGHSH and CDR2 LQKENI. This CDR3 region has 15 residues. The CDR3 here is CASSPDGGINQPQHF. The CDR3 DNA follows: TGTGCCAGCTCACCGGACGGGGGGATTAATCAGCCCCAGCATTTT.

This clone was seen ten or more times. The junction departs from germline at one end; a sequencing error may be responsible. The DNA of the CDR3 is TGCAGTGCCTTAGACCAGGAGACCCAGTACTTC. Protein product: CSALDQETQYF. This chain joins TRBV20-1 and TRBJ2-5; D is ambiguous. Germline V lookup: CDR1 DFQATT, CDR2 SNEGSKA (reference sequence). This CDR3 spans 11 amino acids.

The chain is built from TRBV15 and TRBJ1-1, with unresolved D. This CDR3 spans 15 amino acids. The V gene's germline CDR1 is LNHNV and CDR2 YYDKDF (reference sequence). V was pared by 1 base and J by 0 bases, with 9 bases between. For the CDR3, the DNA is TGTGCCACCAGCAGAGCTCCCCGGATGAACACTGAAGCTTTCTTT. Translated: CATSRAPRMNTEAFF.

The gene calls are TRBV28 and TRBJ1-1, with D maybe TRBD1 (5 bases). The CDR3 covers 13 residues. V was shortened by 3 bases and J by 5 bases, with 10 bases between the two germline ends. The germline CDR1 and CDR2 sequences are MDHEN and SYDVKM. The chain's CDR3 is CASSLQGGTEAFF. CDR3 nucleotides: TGTGCCAGCAGTTTGCAGGGTGGTACTGAAGCTTTCTTT.

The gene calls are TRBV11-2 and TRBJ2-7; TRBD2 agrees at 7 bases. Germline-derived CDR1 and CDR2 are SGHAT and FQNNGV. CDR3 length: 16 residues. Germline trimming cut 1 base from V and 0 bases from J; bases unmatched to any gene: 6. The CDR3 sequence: CASSLGILADSYEQYF. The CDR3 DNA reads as TGTGCCAGCAGCTTAGGAATTCTAGCGGACTCCTACGAGCAGTACTTC.

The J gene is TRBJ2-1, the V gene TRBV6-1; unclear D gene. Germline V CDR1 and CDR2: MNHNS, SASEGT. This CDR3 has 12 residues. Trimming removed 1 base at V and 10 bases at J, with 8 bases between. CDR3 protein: CASSEDGIEQFF. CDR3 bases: TGTGCCAGCAGTGAAGATGGTATAGAGCAGTTCTTC.

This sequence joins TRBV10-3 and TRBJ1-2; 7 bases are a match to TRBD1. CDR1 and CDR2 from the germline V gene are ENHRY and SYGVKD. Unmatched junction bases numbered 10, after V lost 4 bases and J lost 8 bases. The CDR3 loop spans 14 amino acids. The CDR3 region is CAISGEAGGRGYTF. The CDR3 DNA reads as TGTGCCATCAGTGGGGAGGCAGGGGGTCGCGGCTACACCTTC.

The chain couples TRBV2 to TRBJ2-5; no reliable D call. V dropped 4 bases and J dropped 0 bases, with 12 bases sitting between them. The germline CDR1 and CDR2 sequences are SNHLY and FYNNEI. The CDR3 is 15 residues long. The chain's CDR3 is CASSVWAQHQETQYF. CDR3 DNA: TGTGCCAGCAGTGTCTGGGCGCAACACCAAGAGACCCAGTACTTC.

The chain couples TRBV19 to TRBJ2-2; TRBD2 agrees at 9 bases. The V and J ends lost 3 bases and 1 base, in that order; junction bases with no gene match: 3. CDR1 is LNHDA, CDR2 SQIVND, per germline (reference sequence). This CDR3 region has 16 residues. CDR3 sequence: CASSMEAGGNTGELFF. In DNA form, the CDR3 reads TGTGCCAGTAGTATGGAAGCGGGGGGGAACACCGGGGAGCTGTTTTTT.

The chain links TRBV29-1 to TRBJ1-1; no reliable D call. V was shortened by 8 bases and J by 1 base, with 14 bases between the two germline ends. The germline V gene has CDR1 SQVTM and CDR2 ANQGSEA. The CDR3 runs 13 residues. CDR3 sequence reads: CSLEEHKNTEAFF. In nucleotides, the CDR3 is TGCAGCCTCGAAGAGCACAAGAACACTGAAGCTTTCTTT.

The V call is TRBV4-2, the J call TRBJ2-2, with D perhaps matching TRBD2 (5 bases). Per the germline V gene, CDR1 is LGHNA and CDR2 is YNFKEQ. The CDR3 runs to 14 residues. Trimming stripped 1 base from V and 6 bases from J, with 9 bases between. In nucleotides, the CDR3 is TGTGCCAGCAGCCAAGTTATCGGGGCCGGGGAGCTGTTTTTT. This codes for CASSQVIGAGELFF.

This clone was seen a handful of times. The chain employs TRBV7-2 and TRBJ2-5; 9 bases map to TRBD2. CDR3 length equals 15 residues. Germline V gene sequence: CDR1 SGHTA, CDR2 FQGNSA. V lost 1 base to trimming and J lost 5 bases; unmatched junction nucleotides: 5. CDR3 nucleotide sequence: TGTGCCAGCAGCTTAGTTGGCGGGGGGGCGGAGACCCAGTACTTC. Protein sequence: CASSLVGGGAETQYF.

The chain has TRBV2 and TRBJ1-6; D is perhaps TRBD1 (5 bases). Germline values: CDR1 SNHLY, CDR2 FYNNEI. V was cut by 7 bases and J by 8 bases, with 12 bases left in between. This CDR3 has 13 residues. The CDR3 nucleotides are TGTGCCAGCAACTTCGAAGGGGATTCACCCCTCCACTTT. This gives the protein CASNFEGDSPLHF.

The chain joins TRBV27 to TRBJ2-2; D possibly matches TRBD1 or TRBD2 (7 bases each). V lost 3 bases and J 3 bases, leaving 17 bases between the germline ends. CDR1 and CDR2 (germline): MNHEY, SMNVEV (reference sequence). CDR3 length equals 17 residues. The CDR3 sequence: CASSLGEGAWDTGELFF. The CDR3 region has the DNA TGTGCCAGCAGTTTGGGGGAGGGGGCTTGGGACACCGGGGAGCTGTTTTTT.

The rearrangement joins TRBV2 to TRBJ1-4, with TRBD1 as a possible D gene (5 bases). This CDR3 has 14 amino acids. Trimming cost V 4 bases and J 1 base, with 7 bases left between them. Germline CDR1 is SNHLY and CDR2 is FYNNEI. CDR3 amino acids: CASSGTLTNEKLFF. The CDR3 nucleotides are TGTGCCAGCAGTGGGACACTAACTAATGAAAAACTGTTTTTT.

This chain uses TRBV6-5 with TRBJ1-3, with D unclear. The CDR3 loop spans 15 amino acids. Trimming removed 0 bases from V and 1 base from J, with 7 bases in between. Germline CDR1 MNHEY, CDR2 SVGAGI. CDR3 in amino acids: CASSYSHGSGNTIYF. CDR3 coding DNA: TGTGCCAGCAGTTACTCTCATGGTTCTGGAAACACCATATATTTT.

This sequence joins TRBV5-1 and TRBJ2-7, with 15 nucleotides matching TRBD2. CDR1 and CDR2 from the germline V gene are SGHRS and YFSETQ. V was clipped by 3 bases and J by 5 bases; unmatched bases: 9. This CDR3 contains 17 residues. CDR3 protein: CASSYWTSGGADDEQYF. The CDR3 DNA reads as TGCGCCAGCAGCTATTGGACTAGCGGGGGGGCCGACGACGAGCAGTACTTC.

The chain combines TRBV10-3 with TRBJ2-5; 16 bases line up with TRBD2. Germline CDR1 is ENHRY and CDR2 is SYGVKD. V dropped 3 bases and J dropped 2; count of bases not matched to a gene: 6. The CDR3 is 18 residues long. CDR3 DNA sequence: TGTGCCATCAGTGAAGGGACTAGCGGGGGGGGAATACAAGAGACCCAGTACTTC. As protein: CAISEGTSGGGIQETQYF.